One sample yielded the 20 T cell receptor beta chains listed below, sequenced in a study of graft-versus-host responses after intestinal transplantation. The antigens of these receptors remain unknown. Only in-frame clones appear in the TCRdb table, and some are missing; sequencing was by immunoSEQ multiplex PCR. This table holds about 88,000 clones, about 95% found once. The input for sequencing was unstimulated CD4+ T cells sorted from spleen or lymph node cells, taken before transplant. The receptors originated from a human donor who was the organ donor for an intestinal transplant.

This chain joins TRBV6-5 and TRBJ2-2; TRBD1 agrees at 11 bases. The CDR3 is 15 residues long. Germline assignment: CDR1 MNHEY and CDR2 SVGAGI. V gave up 6 bases and J gave up 4 bases; unmatched junction bases: 4. Here the CDR3 DNA reads TGTGCCAGCAGGGGACAGGGGGGAGGCACCGGGGAGCTGTTTTTT. Encoded protein: CASRGQGGGTGELFF.

V and J are TRBV7-8 and TRBJ2-5; TRBD2 agrees at 10 bases. CDR1 SGHVS and CDR2 FQNEAQ come from the germline V gene. This CDR3 is built from 15 residues. Trimming cost V 5 bases and J 5 bases; bases outside gene matches: 8. As DNA, the CDR3 is TGTGCCAGCAGCCACCAGCGGGGGGGTCGGGAGACCCAGTACTTC. Its protein is CASSHQRGGRETQYF. The full variable domain, rest sourced from reference TRBV7-8 and TRBJ2-5, is GAGVSQSPRYKVAKRGQDVALRCDPISGHVSLFWYQQALGQGPEFLTYFQNEAQLDKSGLPSDRFFAERPEGSVSTLKIQRTQQEDSAVYLCASSHQRGGRETQYFGPGTRLLVL.

The chain is built from TRBV5-1 and TRBJ1-1; the D is unclear. CDR1 is SGHRS and CDR2 is YFSETQ in the germline V gene. Trimming shortened V by 0 bases and J by 5 bases, and 11 bases separated the two germline ends. The CDR3 covers 14 residues. The CDR3: CASSLGPEGTEAFF. DNA for the CDR3: TGCGCCAGCAGCTTGGGGCCTGAGGGAACTGAAGCTTTCTTT.

V and J are TRBV5-1 and TRBJ1-6, with a tentative D call TRBD1 (5 bases). Germline V lookup: CDR1 SGHRS, CDR2 YFSETQ. Trimming left V 9 bases short and J 0 bases short, with 13 bases between. This CDR3 is built from 15 residues. The DNA for the CDR3 is TGCGCCACACGGGACGCACCCTCCTATAATTCACCCCTCCACTTT. This codes for CATRDAPSYNSPLHF.

The chain couples TRBV7-9 to TRBJ2-7, with unresolved D. The CDR3 is 18 amino acids. The V gene's germline CDR1 is SEHNR and CDR2 FQNEAQ (reference sequence). V was cut by 5 bases and J by 0 bases, with 23 bases left in between. The CDR3 region is CASSRIAGATTGSYEQYF. CDR3 in DNA: TGTGCCAGCAGCAGGATCGCAGGAGCCACGACGGGCTCCTACGAGCAGTACTTC. The full variable domain, its missing parts supplied by reference TRBV7-9 and TRBJ2-7, is DTGVSQNPRHKITKRGQNVTFRCDPISEHNRLYWYRQTLGQGPEFLTYFQNEAQLEKSRLLSDRFSAERPKGSFSTLEIQRTEQGDSAMYLCASSRIAGATTGSYEQYFGPGTRLTVT.

The chain employs TRBV15 and TRBJ1-1; 8 bases map to TRBD1. CDR1 and CDR2 from the germline V gene are LNHNV and YYDKDF (reference sequence). V trimming: 0 bases; J trimming: 2 bases; junction bases outside the gene matches: 5. CDR3 length: 16 residues. CDR3 sequence reads: CATSRDGQGPNTEAFF. CDR3 coding DNA: TGTGCCACCAGCAGAGACGGACAGGGCCCTAACACTGAAGCTTTCTTT.

This sequence joins TRBV21-1 and TRBJ2-5; the table names TRBD2, a call not compared with the DNA. TRBV21-1 corresponds to a pseudogene. This CDR3 comprises 16 residues. CDR3 residues: CASSKNQPGLQETQYF. As DNA, the CDR3 is TGTGCCAGCAGCAAAAATCAGCCGGGACTACAAGAGACCCAGTACTTC.

The chain is built from TRBV11-1 and TRBJ1-2; 8 bases agree with TRBD1. CDR1 is SGHAT, CDR2 FQDESV, per germline (reference sequence). This CDR3 is built from 13 residues. V was clipped by 5 bases and J by 8 bases; unmatched bases: 7. The CDR3 DNA reads as TGTGCCAGCAGCCGACAGGGGTCGGAGGGCTACACCTTC. This encodes CASSRQGSEGYTF.

This clone has just one count. J is TRBJ2-1 and V is TRBV4-3; 10 nucleotides match TRBD2. Looked up from germline, CDR1 is LGHNA and CDR2 is YSLEER. V shed 0 bases and J 8 bases; nucleotides not matched to a gene: 10. The CDR3 covers 17 residues. DNA for the CDR3: TGCGCCAGCAGCCAAGAACTGTCACTAGCGGGGATCCATGAGCAGTTCTTC. Translated: CASSQELSLAGIHEQFF.

The chain has TRBV9 and TRBJ2-1; a possible D gene is TRBD2 (6 bases). CDR1 SGDLS and CDR2 YYNGEE come from the germline V gene. V lost 0 bases and J 4 bases, leaving 17 bases between the germline ends. CDR3 length equals 17 residues. CDR3 sequence (DNA): TGTGCCAGCAGCGTAGGGGTAGAACGGGGAGGATACAATGAGCAGTTCTTC. It is translated as CASSVGVERGGYNEQFF.

This chain links TRBV10-2 with TRBJ2-1; D gene ambiguous. V dropped 5 bases and J dropped 7 bases, with 9 bases sitting between them. Germline CDR1 WSHSY, CDR2 SAAADI. The CDR3 runs to 12 residues. The CDR3 loop reads CASSFVFNEQFF. In nucleotides, the CDR3 is TGCGCCAGCAGTTTCGTCTTTAATGAGCAGTTCTTC.

The V call is TRBV5-8, the J call TRBJ1-6; unclear D gene. CDR1 is SGHTS and CDR2 is YDEGEE in the germline V gene. The CDR3 is made up of 14 amino acids. V was trimmed by 1 base and J by 8 bases, leaving 10 bases between them. CDR3 sequence: CASSLRNWDSPLHF. The CDR3 nucleotides are TGTGCCAGCAGCTTGCGAAACTGGGATTCACCCCTCCACTTT.

This rearrangement joins TRBV28 to TRBJ2-7; D unclear. This CDR3 is built from 14 residues. The V end lost 5 bases, the J end lost 8 bases, and 19 bases lay between the germline ends. Per germline, CDR1 MDHEN and CDR2 SYDVKM. For the CDR3, the DNA is TGTGCCAGCAGTCGCTCGGGTCCCGATGGGCAGCAGTACTTC. Translation gives CASSRSGPDGQQYF. Full variable domain (rest looked up from reference TRBV28 and TRBJ2-7): DVKVTQSSRYLVKRTGEKVFLECVQDMDHENMFWYRQDPGLGLRLIYFSYDVKMKEKGDIPEGYSVSREKKERFSLILESASTNQTSMYLCASSRSGPDGQQYFGPGTRLTVT.

The chain couples TRBV2 to TRBJ2-7, with a tentative D call TRBD1 (8 bases). The CDR3 sequence is 12 residues long. Trimming removed 11 bases at V and 2 bases at J, with 13 bases between. Germline CDR1 reads SNHLY; CDR2 reads FYNNEI. The CDR3 reads CAGRDRPYEQYF. CDR3 DNA: TGTGCCGGGAGGGACAGGCCCTACGAGCAGTACTTC.

V and J are TRBV4-2 and TRBJ2-3, with D perhaps TRBD1 (5 bases). The CDR3 loop spans 15 amino acids. Looked up from germline, CDR1 is LGHNA and CDR2 is YNFKEQ. Trimming pared 4 bases from V and 2 bases from J, leaving 13 bases between. The CDR3 sequence: CASSPMGRNTDTQYF. The CDR3, as DNA: TGTGCCAGCAGCCCCATGGGGCGGAACACAGATACGCAGTATTTT.

V and J are TRBV9 and TRBJ1-2; unclear D gene. The CDR3 covers 11 residues. Germline-derived CDR1 and CDR2 are SGDLS and YYNGEE. With 5 bases removed from V and 4 bases from J, the gap between germline ends came to 6 bases. The CDR3 region is CASSSGYGYTF. The CDR3 region has the DNA TGTGCCAGCAGTTCCGGCTATGGCTACACCTTC.

The chain recombines TRBV5-6 with TRBJ1-2; possibly TRBD1 for D (5 bases). Germline V gives CDR1 SGHDT, CDR2 YYEEEE. V lost 4 bases, J lost 8 bases, and 18 bases lay in between. This CDR3 is built from 14 residues. For the CDR3, the DNA is TGTGCCAGCAGCCGGAGGGGATTTGGACGCGGCTACACCTTC. Its translation is CASSRRGFGRGYTF.

The rearrangement uses TRBV6-1 and TRBJ1-6, with D tentatively TRBD1 (6 bases). Germline CDR1 and CDR2: MNHNS and SASEGT. The length of the CDR3 is 15 residues. Trimming shortened V by 7 bases and J by 3 bases, and 13 bases separated the two germline ends. The CDR3 loop reads CASTIRDIYNSPLHF. In DNA form, the CDR3 reads TGTGCCAGCACCATAAGGGACATCTATAATTCACCCCTCCACTTT.

This chain connects TRBV29-1 to TRBJ2-7; the D gene is possibly TRBD1 (6 bases). Looked up from germline, CDR1 is SQVTM and CDR2 is ANQGSEA. Deletions cut 5 bases from V and 0 bases from J, with 8 bases between. The CDR3 contains 12 residues. The CDR3 DNA reads TGCAGCGTTCAGGGGAGCTCCTACGAGCAGTACTTC. This sequence encodes CSVQGSSYEQYF.

The V call is TRBV19, the J call TRBJ2-2, with TRBD1 matching over 10 bases. Trimming removed 10 bases from V and 7 bases from J; junction bases left unmatched: 6. The CDR3 runs to 13 residues. CDR1 and CDR2 from the germline V gene are LNHDA and SQIVND (reference sequence). The CDR3 DNA reads TGTGCCACCTCGGGACAGGGGATCGGGGAGCTGTTTTTT. Translating it yields CATSGQGIGELFF.